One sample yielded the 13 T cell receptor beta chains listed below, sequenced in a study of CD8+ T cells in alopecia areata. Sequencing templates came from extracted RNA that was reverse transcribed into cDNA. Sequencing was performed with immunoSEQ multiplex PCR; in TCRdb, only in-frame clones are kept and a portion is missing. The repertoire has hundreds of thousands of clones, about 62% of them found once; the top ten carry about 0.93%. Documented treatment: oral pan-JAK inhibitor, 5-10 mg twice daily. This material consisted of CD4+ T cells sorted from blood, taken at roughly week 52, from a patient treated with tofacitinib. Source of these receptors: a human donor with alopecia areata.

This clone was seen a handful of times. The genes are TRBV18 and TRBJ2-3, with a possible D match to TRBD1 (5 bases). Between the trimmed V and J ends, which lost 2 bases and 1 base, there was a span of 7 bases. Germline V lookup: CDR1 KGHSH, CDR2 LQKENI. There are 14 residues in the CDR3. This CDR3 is CASSPGHRTDTQYF. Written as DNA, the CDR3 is TGTGCCAGCTCACCAGGACACCGCACAGATACGCAGTATTTT. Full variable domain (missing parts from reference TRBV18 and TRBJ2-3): NAGVMQNPRHLVRRRGQEARLRCSPMKGHSHVYWYRQLPEEGLKFMVYLQKENIIDESGMPKERFSAEFPKEGPSILRIQQVVRGDSAAYFCASSPGHRTDTQYFGPGTRLTVL.

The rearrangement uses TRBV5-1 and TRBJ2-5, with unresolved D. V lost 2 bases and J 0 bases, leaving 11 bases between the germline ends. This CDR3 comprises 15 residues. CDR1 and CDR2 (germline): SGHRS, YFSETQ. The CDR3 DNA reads TGCGCCAGCAGCTTTCCCGGACGGTACCAAGAGACCCAGTACTTC. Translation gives CASSFPGRYQETQYF.

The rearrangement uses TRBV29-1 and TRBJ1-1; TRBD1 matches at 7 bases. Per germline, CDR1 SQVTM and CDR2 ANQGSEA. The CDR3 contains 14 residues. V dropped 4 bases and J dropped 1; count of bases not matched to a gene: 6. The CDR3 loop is CSVVGRQGNTEAFF. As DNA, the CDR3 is TGCAGCGTTGTGGGCAGACAGGGGAACACTGAAGCTTTCTTT.

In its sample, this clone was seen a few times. This CDR3 is CASRGQEYTQYF. The CDR3, as DNA: TGTGCCAGCAGGGGGCAGGAGTATACCCAGTACTTC. V usage is TRBV5-4 and J usage is TRBJ2-5, with a tentative D call TRBD1 (5 bases). The V end was cut by 5 bases, the J end by 8 bases, with 13 bases between. The CDR3 is 12 residues long. Germline CDR1 is SGHNT and CDR2 is YYREEE (reference sequence).

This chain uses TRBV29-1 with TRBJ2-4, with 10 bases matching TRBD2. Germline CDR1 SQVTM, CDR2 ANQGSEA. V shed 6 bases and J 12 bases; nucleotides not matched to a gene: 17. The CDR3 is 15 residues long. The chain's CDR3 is CSVLITSGGADYQYF. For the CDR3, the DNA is TGCAGCGTCCTCATTACGAGCGGGGGGGCGGATTATCAGTACTTC.

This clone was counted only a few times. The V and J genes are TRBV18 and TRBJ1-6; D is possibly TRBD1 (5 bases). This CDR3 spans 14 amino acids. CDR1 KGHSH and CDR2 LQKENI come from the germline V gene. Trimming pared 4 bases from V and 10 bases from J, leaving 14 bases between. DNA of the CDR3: TGTGCCAGCTCACTGAGGGAGAGGGACTCACCCCTCCACTTT. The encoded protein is CASSLRERDSPLHF. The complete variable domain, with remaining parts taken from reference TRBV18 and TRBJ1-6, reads NAGVMQNPRHLVRRRGQEARLRCSPMKGHSHVYWYRQLPEEGLKFMVYLQKENIIDESGMPKERFSAEFPKEGPSILRIQQVVRGDSAAYFCASSLRERDSPLHFGNGTRLTVT.

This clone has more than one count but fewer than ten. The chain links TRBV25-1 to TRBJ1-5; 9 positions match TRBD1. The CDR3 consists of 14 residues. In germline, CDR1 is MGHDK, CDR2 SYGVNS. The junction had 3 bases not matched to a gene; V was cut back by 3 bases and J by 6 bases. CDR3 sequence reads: CASSDDRGIQPQHF. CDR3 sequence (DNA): TGTGCCAGCAGTGACGACAGGGGGATTCAGCCCCAGCATTTT.

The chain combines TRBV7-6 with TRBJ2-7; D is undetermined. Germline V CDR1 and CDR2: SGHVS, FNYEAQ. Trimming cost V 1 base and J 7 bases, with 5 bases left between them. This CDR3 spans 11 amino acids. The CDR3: CASSLGPEQYF. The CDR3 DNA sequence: TGTGCCAGCAGCTTAGGACCTGAGCAGTACTTC. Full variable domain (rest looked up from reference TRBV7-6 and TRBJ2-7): GAGVSQSPRYKVTKRGQDVALRCDPISGHVSLYWYRQALGQGPEFLTYFNYEAQQDKSGLPNDRFSAERPEGSISTLTIQRTEQRDSAMYRCASSLGPEQYFGPGTRLTVT.

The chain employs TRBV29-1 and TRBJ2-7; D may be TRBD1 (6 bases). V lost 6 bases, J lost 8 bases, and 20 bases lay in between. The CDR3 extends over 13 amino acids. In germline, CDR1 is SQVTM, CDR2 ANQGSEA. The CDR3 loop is CSVTGTPGGKQYF. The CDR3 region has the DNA TGCAGCGTGACCGGGACACCGGGCGGAAAGCAGTACTTC.

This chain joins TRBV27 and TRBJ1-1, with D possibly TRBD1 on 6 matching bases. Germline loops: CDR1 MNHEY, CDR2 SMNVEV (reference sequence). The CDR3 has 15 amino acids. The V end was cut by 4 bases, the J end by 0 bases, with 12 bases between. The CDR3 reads CASSSPGHMNTEAFF. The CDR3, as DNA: TGTGCCAGCAGTTCCCCGGGACACATGAACACTGAAGCTTTCTTT.

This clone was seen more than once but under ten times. The CDR3 reads CASTRAGNTIYF. The CDR3 region has the DNA TGCGCCAGCACACGGGCTGGAAACACCATATATTTT. This chain uses TRBV10-2 with TRBJ1-3; D is ambiguous. Between the trimmed V and J ends, which lost 7 bases and 2 bases, there was a span of 6 bases. The CDR3 length is 12 residues. Looked up from germline, CDR1 is WSHSY and CDR2 is SAAADI.

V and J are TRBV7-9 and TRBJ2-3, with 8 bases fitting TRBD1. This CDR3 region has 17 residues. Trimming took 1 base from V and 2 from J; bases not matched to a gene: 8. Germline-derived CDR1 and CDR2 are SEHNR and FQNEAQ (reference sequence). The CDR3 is CASSLESGDRSTDTQYF. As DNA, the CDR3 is TGTGCCAGCAGCTTAGAATCTGGGGACAGGTCCACAGATACGCAGTATTTT.

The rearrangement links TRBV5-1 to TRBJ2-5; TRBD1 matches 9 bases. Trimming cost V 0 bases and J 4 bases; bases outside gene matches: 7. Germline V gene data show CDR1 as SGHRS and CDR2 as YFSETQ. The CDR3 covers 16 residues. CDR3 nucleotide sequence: TGCGCCAGCAGCTTGGCCCCGGGACAGGGTGTAGAGACCCAGTACTTC. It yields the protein CASSLAPGQGVETQYF.